A single sample is the source of the 19 T cell receptor beta chains below, sequenced in a study of shared clonotypes between healthy human individuals. Method: immunoSEQ multiplex PCR; TCRdb's copy keeps in-frame clones and lacks some. The data show roughly 2.2 million clones, 85% to 95% seen once. Sequencing used naive CD4+ T cells from PBMCs. As to subset: CD45RA+ positively selected. Receptor source: a young man in good health. Some clones in this sample may be carry-over from other donors' samples.

CDR3 loop: CASSIDPGVFNQPQHF. CDR3 DNA sequence: TGTGCCAGTAGTATAGATCCAGGCGTCTTCAATCAGCCCCAGCATTTT. The chain combines TRBV19 with TRBJ1-5, with unresolved D. Trimming took off 0 bases at V and 3 bases at J, with 12 bases between the two ends. The germline gives CDR1 LNHDA, CDR2 SQIVND (reference sequence). The CDR3 is made up of 16 amino acids.

CDR3 sequence: CASGQAGASPNEQFF. In nucleotides, the CDR3 is TGCGCCAGCGGTCAAGCGGGAGCGTCCCCCAATGAGCAGTTCTTC. The rearrangement links TRBV10-1 to TRBJ2-1; TRBD2 matches 8 bases. Looked up from germline, CDR1 is WNHNN and CDR2 is SYGVQD (reference sequence). The J segment lost 6 bases and the V segment lost 8 bases, leaving 12 bases of the junction unmatched. The CDR3 runs 15 residues.

This clone showed up just once. The rearrangement joins TRBV30 to TRBJ2-3; D perhaps matches TRBD2 (6 bases). The V gene's germline CDR1 is GTSNPN and CDR2 SVGIG (reference sequence). V dropped 0 bases and J dropped 4 bases, with 17 bases sitting between them. The CDR3 runs to 16 residues. CDR3 sequence reads: CAWSVWRAIRADTQYF. CDR3 in DNA: TGTGCCTGGAGTGTCTGGAGGGCCATTCGAGCAGATACGCAGTATTTT. The variable domain in full, with the rest retrieved from reference TRBV30 and TRBJ2-3, is SQTIHQWPATLVQPVGSPLSLECTVEGTSNPNLYWYRQAAGRGLQLLFYSVGIGQISSEVPQNLSASRPQDRQFILSSKKLLLSDSGFYLCAWSVWRAIRADTQYFGPGTRLTVL.

V gene TRBV28 combines with J gene TRBJ1-1, with TRBD1 matching over 7 bases. J was trimmed by 2 bases and V by 5 bases; bases with no gene match: 8. Germline values: CDR1 MDHEN, CDR2 SYDVKM. There are 15 residues in the CDR3. The CDR3 loop reads CASSIKTGPNTEAFF. CDR3 coding DNA: TGTGCCAGCAGTATTAAGACAGGGCCCAACACTGAAGCTTTCTTT. Together with reference TRBV28 and TRBJ1-1, the CDR3 gives the full variable domain: DVKVTQSSRYLVKRTGEKVFLECVQDMDHENMFWYRQDPGLGLRLIYFSYDVKMKEKGDIPEGYSVSREKKERFSLILESASTNQTSMYLCASSIKTGPNTEAFFGQGTRLTVV.

V and J are TRBV28 and TRBJ1-2, with TRBD1 as a possible D gene (5 bases). The CDR3 runs to 15 residues. CDR1 and CDR2 from the germline V gene are MDHEN and SYDVKM. The germline V and J ends were trimmed by 6 bases and 8 bases, with 22 bases remaining between them. CDR3 nucleotide sequence: TGTGCCAGCAGGACAACAGGCGCCACCTCTATCGGCTACACCTTC. Encoded protein: CASRTTGATSIGYTF.

The chain carries TRBV2 and TRBJ2-7; D is unclear. Germline values: CDR1 SNHLY, CDR2 FYNNEI. Trimming took 6 bases from V and 3 from J, leaving 18 bases between them. This CDR3 comprises 15 residues. This CDR3 is CASSDLPGSNYEQYF. The CDR3 nucleotides read TGTGCCAGCAGCGACCTGCCGGGTTCTAACTACGAGCAGTACTTC. The variable domain in full, completed from reference TRBV2 and TRBJ2-7, reads EPEVTQTPSHQVTQMGQEVILRCVPISNHLYFYWYRQILGQKVEFLVSFYNNEISEKSEIFDDQFSVERPDGSNFTLKIRSTKLEDSAMYFCASSDLPGSNYEQYFGPGTRLTVT.

This rearrangement joins TRBV5-1 to TRBJ2-5, with 14 bases aligning to TRBD2. The V segment lost 4 bases and the J segment 5 bases; nucleotides outside the gene matches: 7. CDR3 length: 16 residues. Germline V gives CDR1 SGHRS, CDR2 YFSETQ. CDR3 DNA sequence: TGCGCCAGCAGCCAGGGACTAGCGGGAGAAGGCGAGACCCAGTACTTC. This translates into CASSQGLAGEGETQYF.

V gene TRBV18 combines with J gene TRBJ1-1, with D uncertain. The germline CDR1 and CDR2 sequences are KGHSH and LQKENI. Trimming left V 3 bases short and J 1 base short, with 12 bases between. The CDR3 spans 15 residues. Written as DNA, the CDR3 is TGTGCCAGCTCACCGGCCCCCCCAGAGAACACTGAAGCTTTCTTT. Its protein is CASSPAPPENTEAFF.

Here the CDR3 DNA reads TGTGCCAGCAGCTCGAACAGGATCCTTAATGGCTACACCTTC. Protein sequence: CASSSNRILNGYTF. This sequence joins TRBV7-2 and TRBJ1-2; tentative D call: TRBD1 (5 bases). Looked up from germline, CDR1 is SGHTA and CDR2 is FQGNSA. V gave up 4 bases and J gave up 6 bases, with 15 bases separating them. CDR3 length equals 14 residues.

This chain connects TRBV4-1 to TRBJ2-6, with 10 nucleotides matching TRBD2. CDR3 length: 20 residues. Germline values: CDR1 MGHRA, CDR2 YSYEKL. The V and J ends lost 3 bases and 2 bases, in that order; junction bases with no gene match: 13. CDR3 protein: CASSQEGLAVRGPGANVLTF. The CDR3 bases are TGCGCCAGCAGCCAGGAAGGACTAGCGGTTAGAGGACCTGGGGCCAACGTCCTGACTTTC.

About this clone: The identical CDR3 is also encoded by other nucleotide sequences in the sample. The V call is TRBV11-2, the J call TRBJ1-1; TRBD1 might be the D (5 bases). The V gene's germline CDR1 is SGHAT and CDR2 FQNNGV. This CDR3 has 13 amino acids. Trimming cost V 3 bases and J 1 base, with 6 bases left between them. In DNA, the CDR3 is TGTGCCAGCAGCTTGGGGGAGAACACTGAAGCTTTCTTT. It specifies CASSLGENTEAFF.

The chain uses TRBV9 and TRBJ2-5; D uncertain. The CDR3 is made up of 15 amino acids. V lost 0 bases and J 2 bases, leaving 11 bases between the germline ends. Germline values: CDR1 SGDLS, CDR2 YYNGEE. The CDR3 region has the DNA TGTGCCAGCAGCGTAGAAGGGCGGATACAAGAGACCCAGTACTTC. Translation: CASSVEGRIQETQYF.

The chain carries TRBV6-5 and TRBJ2-7, with a possible D match to TRBD1 (5 bases). V was shortened by 6 bases and J by 6 bases, with 15 bases between the two germline ends. CDR3 length: 13 residues. CDR1 and CDR2 (germline): MNHEY, SVGAGI. The CDR3 spells CASRSRTSSEQYF. As DNA, the CDR3 is TGTGCCAGCAGGAGTAGGACATCTTCCGAGCAGTACTTC.

The V gene is TRBV2, the J gene TRBJ2-1; D tentatively fits TRBD1 or TRBD2 (5 bases each). Germline values: CDR1 SNHLY, CDR2 FYNNEI. CDR3 length: 15 residues. V was shortened by 0 bases and J by 6 bases, with 12 bases between the two germline ends. This CDR3 is CASSEALPGTNEQFF. CDR3 in DNA: TGTGCCAGCAGTGAAGCGCTTCCGGGGACCAATGAGCAGTTCTTC.

This clone came up once. The chain employs TRBV7-8 and TRBJ2-7, with 10 positions matching TRBD1. Germline V lookup: CDR1 SGHVS, CDR2 FQNEAQ. The CDR3 has 15 amino acids. Trimming cost V 2 bases and J 4 bases; bases outside gene matches: 5. The CDR3 region is CASSLLGQGGYEQYF. As DNA, the CDR3 is TGTGCCAGCAGCTTACTCGGACAGGGGGGGTACGAGCAGTACTTC. The variable domain in full, completed from reference TRBV7-8 and TRBJ2-7, reads GAGVSQSPRYKVAKRGQDVALRCDPISGHVSLFWYQQALGQGPEFLTYFQNEAQLDKSGLPSDRFFAERPEGSVSTLKIQRTQQEDSAVYLCASSLLGQGGYEQYFGPGTRLTVT.

This chain uses TRBV9 with TRBJ2-1, with no clear D. V lost 0 bases, J lost 7 bases, and 8 bases lay in between. In germline, CDR1 is SGDLS, CDR2 YYNGEE. This CDR3 is 13 amino acids long. The chain's CDR3 is CASSVEPPNEQFF. The DNA for the CDR3 is TGTGCCAGCAGCGTAGAACCGCCTAATGAGCAGTTCTTC.

The chain's CDR3 is CASSLNPSGRTGELFF. The CDR3 nucleotides read TGTGCCAGCAGCTTGAACCCTAGCGGGAGAACCGGGGAGCTGTTTTTT. J is TRBJ2-2 and V is TRBV5-6; 10 bases match TRBD2. The CDR3 contains 16 residues. The germline V gene has CDR1 SGHDT and CDR2 YYEEEE. With 1 base clipped from V and 5 bases from J, the junction kept 5 bases outside the gene matches.

This sequence joins TRBV4-3 and TRBJ2-7; 7 nucleotides line up with TRBD1. The CDR3 loop spans 14 amino acids. The germline gives CDR1 LGHNA, CDR2 YSLEER. The J segment lost 3 bases and the V segment lost 4 bases, leaving 6 bases of the junction unmatched. The CDR3 DNA follows: TGCGCCAGCAGCCCTCGGACAGGTGGCTACGAGCAGTACTTC. The encoded protein is CASSPRTGGYEQYF.

The rearrangement links TRBV5-1 to TRBJ2-7; 9 bases map to TRBD2. Germline V lookup: CDR1 SGHRS, CDR2 YFSETQ. The CDR3 spans 15 residues. V lost 4 bases, J lost 2 bases, and 7 bases stayed unmatched. For the CDR3, the DNA is TGCGCCAGCAGCGGCACTAGCGGGCGTACCTACGAGCAGTACTTC. Protein sequence: CASSGTSGRTYEQYF.